This TCR beta chain was sequenced for a study of blood T cell repertoires in COVID-19. Study-wide background: Sample material is recorded as cDNA or gDNA derived from T cells, B-cell-depleted T cells, or PBMCs.

The V gene's germline CDR1 is GTSNPN and CDR2 SVGIG (reference sequence). V lost 0 bases to trimming and J lost 7 bases; unmatched junction nucleotides: 16. The CDR3 has 17 residues. The repertoire was sequenced with immunoSEQ multiplex PCR; TCRdb's copy has only in-frame clones and lacks some. The sample contains 60,000 to 75,000 clones, roughly 88% of which appear only once. The chain combines TRBV30 with TRBJ2-7; TRBD1 matches at 9 bases. Sequenced: peripheral blood. This TCR was sampled from a man under 40 with acute or convalescent COVID-19. The CDR3 protein is CAWSVPFPNRGLGEQYF. The CDR3 DNA is TGTGCCTGGAGTGTACCTTTTCCGAACAGGGGGCTAGGAGAGCAGTACTTC.